This is a list of T cell receptor beta chains from one sample in a study of shared clonotypes between healthy human individuals. The repertoire was sequenced with immunoSEQ multiplex PCR; TCRdb's copy has only in-frame clones and lacks some. The repertoire has 2 million to 2.5 million clones, 93% of them found once; the top ten carry 0.35% to 0.5%. Sequenced sample: naive CD4+ T cells from PBMCs. Receptor source: a man aged 18 to 29 in good health. Some clones in this sample may be carry-over from other donors' samples. The CDR3 runs from the conserved cysteine through the conserved F or W. Each record gives: J gene, V gene, D gene, clone size, CDR3 DNA, CDR3 protein. A D gene is named only where the DNA matches it firmly. A clone size is listed for some rows: how often the clone was seen (once, few, many), or a class if it is expanded.

j_call: TRBJ2-3; v_call: TRBV5-6; d_call: .; clone_size: .; cdr3_nt: TGTGCCAGCAGCTTGTGGGGCACTCAAGCAGATACGCAGTATTTT; cdr3_aa: CASSLWGTQADTQYF
j_call: TRBJ1-2; v_call: TRBV29-1; d_call: TRBD1; clone_size: few; cdr3_nt: TGCAGCGTGGGGACAGGGGCTAACTATGGCTACACCTTC; cdr3_aa: CSVGTGANYGYTF
j_call: TRBJ2-2; v_call: TRBV7-8; d_call: .; clone_size: .; cdr3_nt: TGTGCCAGCAGCTTATCACGGACGGAGCCGACCGGGGAGCTGTTTTTT; cdr3_aa: CASSLSRTEPTGELFF
j_call: TRBJ2-1; v_call: TRBV28; d_call: .; clone_size: .; cdr3_nt: TGTGCCAGCAGTCCAGGGCTAGAAAGAGGTTTTGAGCAGTTCTTC; cdr3_aa: CASSPGLERGFEQFF
j_call: TRBJ2-7; v_call: TRBV7-8; d_call: TRBD2; clone_size: few; cdr3_nt: TGTGCCAGCAGCCTCGGACTAGCGGGACCGCAGTACTTC; cdr3_aa: CASSLGLAGPQYF
j_call: TRBJ1-6; v_call: TRBV5-1; d_call: .; clone_size: .; cdr3_nt: TGCGCCAGCAGCTTGACCGCCTTTTCCCCCCTCCACTTT; cdr3_aa: CASSLTAFSPLHF
j_call: TRBJ2-3; v_call: TRBV9; d_call: .; clone_size: .; cdr3_nt: TGTGCCAGCAGCCCCCGGACCCAGAGCACAGATACGCAGTATTTT; cdr3_aa: CASSPRTQSTDTQYF
j_call: TRBJ2-2; v_call: TRBV27; d_call: .; clone_size: .; cdr3_nt: TGTGCCAGCAGTTTCTGGTTCGGGGAGCTGTTTTTT; cdr3_aa: CASSFWFGELFF
j_call: TRBJ2-2; v_call: TRBV10-1; d_call: TRBD2; clone_size: .; cdr3_nt: TGCGCCAGCAGTGAGTGGACTAGCGGGAGGGCGAAAACGAACACCGGGGAGCTGTTTTTT; cdr3_aa: CASSEWTSGRAKTNTGELFF
j_call: TRBJ2-1; v_call: TRBV30; d_call: .; clone_size: .; cdr3_nt: TGTGCCTGGAGTGTAGGAGCGGCCCGCGGGTATGAGCAGTTCTTC; cdr3_aa: CAWSVGAARGYEQFF